A single sample is the source of the 13 T cell receptor beta chains below, sequenced in a study of a mutant IDH1 vaccine in newly diagnosed glioma. Their antigen targets remain unknown. The table came from immunoSEQ multiplex PCR; TCRdb's copy has only in-frame clones and leaves some out. In the table there are around 44,000 clones, 65% to 80% of which are singletons. Time point defined: week 35, safety follow-up. Topical imiquimod accompanied each vaccine dose, which consisted of 300 ug of mutant IDH1 20-mer peptide. The sequences come from PBMCs, collected from a glioma patient whose treatment included an IDH1 peptide vaccine. The receptors here all came from a man in his forties with glioma.

This clone occurred a few times. The sample contains more than one DNA sequence encoding this CDR3. This chain joins TRBV29-1 and TRBJ2-1; D gene uncertain. Trimming left V 4 bases short and J 5 bases short, with 3 bases between. The germline CDR1 and CDR2 sequences are SQVTM and ANQGSEA. The CDR3 extends over 10 amino acids. CDR3 DNA: TGCAGCGTTGGCGACAATGAGCAGTTCTTC. Its protein is CSVGDNEQFF.

The rearrangement uses TRBV25-1 and TRBJ2-1; possible D gene TRBD1, 5 bases. With 1 base removed from V and 4 bases from J, the gap between germline ends came to 14 bases. This CDR3 region has 16 residues. Germline V gene data show CDR1 as MGHDK and CDR2 as SYGVNS. The CDR3 coding sequence is TGTGCCAGCAGTGAATTAAGGGCAGGGTGGTACAATGAGCAGTTCTTC. Translating it yields CASSELRAGWYNEQFF.

The chain combines TRBV6-5 with TRBJ1-6; 7 bases align to TRBD1. CDR3 size: 15 residues. J lost 10 bases, V lost 3 bases, and 9 bases had no gene match. Germline V gene data show CDR1 as MNHEY and CDR2 as SVGAGI. Here the CDR3 reads CASSYGGTVRSPLHF. CDR3 DNA: TGTGCCAGCAGTTATGGGGGGACAGTGAGGTCACCCCTCCACTTT.

This chain uses TRBV9 with TRBJ1-1; TRBD1 aligns across 9 bases. The CDR3 extends over 12 amino acids. Unmatched junction bases numbered 5, after V lost 4 bases and J lost 10 bases. CDR1 is SGDLS, CDR2 YYNGEE, per germline. CDR3 DNA: TGTGCCAGCAGCCCACGACAGGGGGTAGCTTTCTTT. Protein: CASSPRQGVAFF.

The chain uses TRBV6-1 and TRBJ1-6; no clear D gene. Germline V lookup: CDR1 MNHNS, CDR2 SASEGT. This CDR3 is 13 amino acids long. V lost 4 bases to trimming and J lost 4 bases, with 5 bases between them. The CDR3 nucleotides are TGTGCCAGCAGTGCAAGGTATAATTCACCCCTCCACTTT. It yields the protein CASSARYNSPLHF.

The V gene is TRBV19, the J gene TRBJ2-7; D possibly uses TRBD1 or TRBD2 (7 bases each). Germline V gene data show CDR1 as LNHDA and CDR2 as SQIVND (reference sequence). Trimming took off 5 bases at V and 3 bases at J, with 20 bases between the two ends. This CDR3 contains 16 residues. Written as DNA, the CDR3 is TGTGCCAGTAGTCAGGGGGGGCAGGCCTACTACTACGAGCAGTACTTC. It translates to CASSQGGQAYYYEQYF.

The V gene is TRBV5-1, the J gene TRBJ2-2; 15 bases agree with TRBD2. Per the germline V gene, CDR1 is SGHRS and CDR2 is YFSETQ. This CDR3 has 16 residues. After removal of 5 bases from V and 4 bases from J, the junction contained 3 bases not matched to a gene. CDR3 nucleotides: TGCGCCAGCAGGACGGGACTAGCGGGGGGCACCGGGGAGCTGTTTTTT. This encodes CASRTGLAGGTGELFF.

This clone appeared a few times. The rearrangement links TRBV21-1 to TRBJ2-1. TRBV21-1 has pseudogene status. This CDR3 is 13 amino acids long. CDR3 nucleotides: TGTGCCAGCAGCATCGGGGGCAACAATGAGCAGTTCTTC. This gives the protein CASSIGGNNEQFF.

Worth noting for this clone: Germline and junction disagree at one end, which may indicate a read error. V gene TRBV5-1 combines with J gene TRBJ2-3; no clear D gene. The CDR3 contains 13 residues. Germline loops: CDR1 SGHRS, CDR2 YFSETQ. The CDR3 loop reads CASRLENTDTQYF. CDR3 DNA: TGCGCCAGCAGGTTGGAGAACACAGATACGCAGTATTTT.

The V and J genes are TRBV4-2 and TRBJ2-7; possibly TRBD1 or TRBD2 for D (5 bases each). Trimming removed 4 bases from V and 0 bases from J, with 13 bases in between. CDR1 and CDR2 from the germline V gene are LGHNA and YNFKEQ. The CDR3 consists of 15 residues. The CDR3 is CASSPGDGLSYEQYF. As DNA, the CDR3 is TGTGCCAGCAGCCCTGGGGACGGACTCTCCTACGAGCAGTACTTC.

The chain has TRBV18 and TRBJ1-5, with D possibly matching TRBD1 (5 bases). CDR3 length: 14 residues. Between the trimmed V and J ends, which lost 6 bases and 4 bases, there was a span of 13 bases. Germline loops: CDR1 KGHSH, CDR2 LQKENI. This CDR3 reads CASSSGTANQPQHF. The CDR3 bases are TGTGCCAGCTCGTCTGGGACCGCTAATCAGCCCCAGCATTTT.

Comment on this clone: This specimen includes other DNA sequences encoding the same CDR3. The rearrangement joins TRBV7-9 to TRBJ2-7, with D possibly TRBD1 on 6 matching bases. The CDR3 has 15 amino acids. V lost 3 bases and J lost 0, with 12 bases in between. The germline V gene encodes CDR1 SEHNR and CDR2 FQNEAQ (reference sequence). The DNA of the CDR3 is TGTGCCAGCAGCTTGGGGGCGGTTAGCTCCTACGAGCAGTACTTC. Protein product: CASSLGAVSSYEQYF. Full variable domain (remainder filled in from reference TRBV7-9 and TRBJ2-7): DTGVSQNPRHKITKRGQNVTFRCDPISEHNRLYWYRQTLGQGPEFLTYFQNEAQLEKSRLLSDRFSAERPKGSFSTLEIQRTEQGDSAMYLCASSLGAVSSYEQYFGPGTRLTVT.

Only a few counts were recorded for this clone. V is TRBV5-1 and J is TRBJ1-1; 12 bases map to TRBD1. The V segment lost 4 bases and the J segment 6 bases; nucleotides outside the gene matches: 7. Germline V gene sequence: CDR1 SGHRS, CDR2 YFSETQ. The CDR3 extends over 15 amino acids. CDR3 region: CASSRGQGAVAEAFF. CDR3 DNA: TGCGCCAGCAGCCGGGGACAGGGGGCTGTAGCTGAAGCTTTCTTT. Filled out from reference TRBV5-1 and TRBJ1-1, the complete variable domain reads KAGVTQTPRYLIKTRGQQVTLSCSPISGHRSVSWYQQTPGQGLQFLFEYFSETQRNKGNFPGRFSGRQFSNSRSEMNVSTLELGDSALYLCASSRGQGAVAEAFFGQGTRLTVV.